This record looks at one TCR beta chain sequence and its context. The target antigen is unknown. Relative to the germline gene, one junction end is altered; a read error may explain this. The 5'RACE template-switching step produced TCR cDNA and added a universal primer site and UMIs. TCRdb reanalysed the 5' RACE reads using MiXCR and keeps one entry per CDR3 protein. The sample records 450,000 to 550,000 distinct CDR3 sequences, 21% being singletons. Per germline, CDR1 LGHNA and CDR2 YSLEER. The CDR3 extends over 16 amino acids. The sample belongs to a study of T cells after yellow fever vaccination. Notes on the study in general: Booster samples showed a return of most primary-vaccination clones (around 95% CD4, 80% to 90% CD8). Weaker in magnitude, the secondary response showed a faster peak on day 5 versus 15.

V and J are TRBV4-3 and TRBJ2-3; D call uncertain. Material: PBMCs, obtained approximately 22 days after the first yellow fever vaccination. The source of this sequence is a man aged 18 to 30 who received the YFV17D yellow fever vaccine. In DNA, the CDR3 is TGCGCCAGAAGCCAAGAGGTTATGGGGATTACAGATACGCAGTATTTT. Protein product: CARSQEVMGITDTQYF.